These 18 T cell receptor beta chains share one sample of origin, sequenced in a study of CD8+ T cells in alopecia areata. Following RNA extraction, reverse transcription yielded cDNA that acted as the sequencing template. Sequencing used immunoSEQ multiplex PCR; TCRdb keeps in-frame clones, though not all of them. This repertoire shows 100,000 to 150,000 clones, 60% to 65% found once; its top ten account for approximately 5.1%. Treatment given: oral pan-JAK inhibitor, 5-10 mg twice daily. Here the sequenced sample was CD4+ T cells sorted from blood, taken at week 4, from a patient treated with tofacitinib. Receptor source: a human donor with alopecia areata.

As DNA, the CDR3 is TGTGCCAGCAGCGTTCAAGGGGGCGCCGGAAACATTCAGTACTTC. Translating gives CASSVQGGAGNIQYF. The gene calls are TRBV7-3 and TRBJ2-4; 7 bases agree with TRBD1. The germline CDR1 and CDR2 sequences are SGHTA and FQGTGA. V lost 5 bases and J lost 6; bases outside the gene matches: 10. The CDR3 sequence is 15 residues long.

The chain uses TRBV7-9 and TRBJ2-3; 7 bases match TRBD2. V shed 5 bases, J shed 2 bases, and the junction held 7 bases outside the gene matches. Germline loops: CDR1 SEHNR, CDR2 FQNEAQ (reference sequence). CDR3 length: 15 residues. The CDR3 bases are TGTGCCAGCAGCCCAACTAGCGCGTTCACAGATACGCAGTATTTT. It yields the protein CASSPTSAFTDTQYF.

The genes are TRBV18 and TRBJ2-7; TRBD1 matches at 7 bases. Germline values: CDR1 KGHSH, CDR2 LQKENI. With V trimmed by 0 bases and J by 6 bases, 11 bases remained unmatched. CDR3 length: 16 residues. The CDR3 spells CASSPPSTGTSGEQYF. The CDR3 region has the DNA TGTGCCAGCTCACCACCCTCGACAGGGACGAGTGGCGAGCAGTACTTC.

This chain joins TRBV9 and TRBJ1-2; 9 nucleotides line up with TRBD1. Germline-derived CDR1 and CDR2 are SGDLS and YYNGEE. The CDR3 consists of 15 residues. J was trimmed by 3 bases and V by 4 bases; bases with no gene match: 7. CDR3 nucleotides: TGTGCCAGCAGCACTCGACAGGGGGTTGACTATGGCTACACCTTC. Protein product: CASSTRQGVDYGYTF.

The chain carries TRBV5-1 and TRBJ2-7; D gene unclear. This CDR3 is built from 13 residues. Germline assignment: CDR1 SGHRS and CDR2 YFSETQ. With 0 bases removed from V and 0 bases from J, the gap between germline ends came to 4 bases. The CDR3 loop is CASSLGSSYEQYF. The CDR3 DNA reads TGCGCCAGCAGCTTGGGGTCCTCCTACGAGCAGTACTTC. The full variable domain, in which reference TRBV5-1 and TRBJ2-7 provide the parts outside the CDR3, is KAGVTQTPRYLIKTRGQQVTLSCSPISGHRSVSWYQQTPGQGLQFLFEYFSETQRNKGNFPGRFSGRQFSNSRSEMNVSTLELGDSALYLCASSLGSSYEQYFGPGTRLTVT.

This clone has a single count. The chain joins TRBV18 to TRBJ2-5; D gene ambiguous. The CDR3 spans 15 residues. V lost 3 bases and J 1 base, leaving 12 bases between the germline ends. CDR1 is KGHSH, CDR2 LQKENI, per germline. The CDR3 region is CASSPITEIQETQYF. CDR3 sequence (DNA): TGTGCCAGCTCACCCATTACAGAGATCCAAGAGACCCAGTACTTC. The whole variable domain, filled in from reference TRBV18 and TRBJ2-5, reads NAGVMQNPRHLVRRRGQEARLRCSPMKGHSHVYWYRQLPEEGLKFMVYLQKENIIDESGMPKERFSAEFPKEGPSILRIQQVVRGDSAAYFCASSPITEIQETQYFGPGTRLLVL.

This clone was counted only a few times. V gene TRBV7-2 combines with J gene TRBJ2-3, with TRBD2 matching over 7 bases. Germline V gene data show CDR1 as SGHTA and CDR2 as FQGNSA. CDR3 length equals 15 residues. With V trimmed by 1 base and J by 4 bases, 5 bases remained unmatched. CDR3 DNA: TGTGCCAGCAGCTTAGTCTATGCGGGAGCAGATACGCAGTATTTT. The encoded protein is CASSLVYAGADTQYF.

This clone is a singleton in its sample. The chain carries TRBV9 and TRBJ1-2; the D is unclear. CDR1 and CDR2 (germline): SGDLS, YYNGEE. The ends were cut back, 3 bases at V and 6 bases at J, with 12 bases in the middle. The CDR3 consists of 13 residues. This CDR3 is CASSARGWNGYTF. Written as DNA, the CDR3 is TGTGCCAGCAGCGCCCGTGGGTGGAATGGCTACACCTTC.

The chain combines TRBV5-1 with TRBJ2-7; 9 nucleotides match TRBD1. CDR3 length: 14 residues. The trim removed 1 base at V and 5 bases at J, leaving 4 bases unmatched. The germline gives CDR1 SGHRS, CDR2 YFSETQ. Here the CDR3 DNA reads TGCGCCAGCAGCTTGAGGACAGGGGACCACGAGCAGTACTTC. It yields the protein CASSLRTGDHEQYF.

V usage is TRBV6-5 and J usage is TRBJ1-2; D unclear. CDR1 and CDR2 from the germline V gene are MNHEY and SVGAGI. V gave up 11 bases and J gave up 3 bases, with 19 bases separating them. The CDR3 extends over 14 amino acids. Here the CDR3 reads CACASGPEDYGYTF. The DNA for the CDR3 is TGTGCCTGTGCCAGCGGTCCCGAGGACTATGGCTACACCTTC.

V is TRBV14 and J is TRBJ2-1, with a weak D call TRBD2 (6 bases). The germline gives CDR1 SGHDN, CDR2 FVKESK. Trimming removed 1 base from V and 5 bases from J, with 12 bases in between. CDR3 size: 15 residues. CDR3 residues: CASSQGTSPNNEQFF. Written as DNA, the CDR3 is TGTGCCAGCAGCCAAGGTACTAGCCCCAACAATGAGCAGTTCTTC. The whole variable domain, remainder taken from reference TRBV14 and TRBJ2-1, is EAGVTQFPSHSVIEKGQTVTLRCDPISGHDNLYWYRRVMGKEIKFLLHFVKESKQDESGMPNNRFLAERTGGTYSTLKVQPAELEDSGVYFCASSQGTSPNNEQFFGPGTRLTVL.

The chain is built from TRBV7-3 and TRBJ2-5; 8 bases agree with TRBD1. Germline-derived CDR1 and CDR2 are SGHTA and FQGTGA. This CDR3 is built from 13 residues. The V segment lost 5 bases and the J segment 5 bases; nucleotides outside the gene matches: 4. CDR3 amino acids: CASSRGQAETQYF. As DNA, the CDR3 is TGTGCCAGCAGCAGGGGACAGGCCGAGACCCAGTACTTC.

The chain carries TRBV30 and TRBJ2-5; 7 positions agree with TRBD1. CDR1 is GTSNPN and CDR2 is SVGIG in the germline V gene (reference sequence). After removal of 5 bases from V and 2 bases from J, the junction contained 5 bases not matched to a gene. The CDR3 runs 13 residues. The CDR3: CAWSTGFQETQYF. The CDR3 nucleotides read TGTGCCTGGTCGACAGGGTTTCAAGAGACCCAGTACTTC.

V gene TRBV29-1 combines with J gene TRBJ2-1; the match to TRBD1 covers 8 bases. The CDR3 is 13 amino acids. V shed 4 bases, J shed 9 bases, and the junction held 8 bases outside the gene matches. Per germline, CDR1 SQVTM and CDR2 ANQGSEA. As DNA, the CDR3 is TGCAGCGTTGCATTGTCAGGGGGCAGTGAGCAGTTCTTC. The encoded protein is CSVALSGGSEQFF.

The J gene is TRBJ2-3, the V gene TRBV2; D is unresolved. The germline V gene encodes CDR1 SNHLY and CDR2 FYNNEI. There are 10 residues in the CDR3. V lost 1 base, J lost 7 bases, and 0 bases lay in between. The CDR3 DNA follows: TGTGCCAGCAGTGAAGATACGCAGTATTTT. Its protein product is CASSEDTQYF.

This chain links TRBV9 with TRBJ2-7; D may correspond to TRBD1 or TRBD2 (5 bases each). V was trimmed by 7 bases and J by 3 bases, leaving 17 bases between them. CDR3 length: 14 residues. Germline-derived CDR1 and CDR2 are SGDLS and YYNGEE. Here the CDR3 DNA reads TGTGCCAGCCCCGACGGGGACGTGATCTACGAGCAGTACTTC. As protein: CASPDGDVIYEQYF.

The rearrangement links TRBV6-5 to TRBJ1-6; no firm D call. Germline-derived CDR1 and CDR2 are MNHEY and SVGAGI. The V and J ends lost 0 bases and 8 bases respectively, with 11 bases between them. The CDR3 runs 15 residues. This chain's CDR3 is CASSYSWLEYSPLHF. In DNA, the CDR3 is TGTGCCAGCAGTTACTCGTGGCTAGAATATTCACCCCTCCACTTT.

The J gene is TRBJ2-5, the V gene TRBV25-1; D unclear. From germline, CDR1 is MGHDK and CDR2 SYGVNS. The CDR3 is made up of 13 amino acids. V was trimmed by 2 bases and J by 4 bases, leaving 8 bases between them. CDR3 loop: CASSEPRLETQYF. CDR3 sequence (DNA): TGTGCCAGCAGTGAACCCAGACTAGAGACCCAGTACTTC.